This T cell receptor beta chain was found in a study of Graves' ophthalmopathy and Graves' hyperthyroidism. The study amplified TCR beta CDR3 regions using RNA transcripts. An initial RT-PCR round employing HTBI primers preceded a second-round multiplex PCR. TCRdb independently ran MiXCR on the multiplex PCR reads; one entry per CDR3 protein. The table has about 380,000 distinct CDR3 sequences, over 15% seen once; the top ten hold around 6.6%. The germline gives CDR1 SGHRS, CDR2 YFSETQ. This CDR3 region has 15 residues. V was clipped by 3 bases and J by 7 bases, with 14 bases between them. Hyperthyroidism qualified as stable when ophthalmopathy did not develop within 18 months of follow-up. Someone took the PBMCs out of around 10 ml of fresh peripheral blood. Ten or more counts support this clonotype.

Input material: peripheral blood. The receptor was isolated from a woman aged 18-29 years with stable Graves' hyperthyroidism. V and J are TRBV5-1 and TRBJ1-6; no clear D gene. DNA for the CDR3: TGCGCCAGCAGCTCAAGTTGGACGGCGAATTCACCCCTCCACTTT. Encoded protein: CASSSSWTANSPLHF.